This T cell receptor (beta chain) derives from a study of T cells after posttransplantation cyclophosphamide. This CDR3 is 18 amino acids long. Only in-frame clones appear in the TCRdb table, and some are missing; sequencing was by immunoSEQ multiplex PCR. In the table there are just over 20,000 clones, under 99% of which are singletons. The naive gate required viable CD3+CD4+ or CD3+CD8+ cells with CCR7+CD45RA+CD45RO-CD95-CD27+CD28+ phenotype. This receptor was obtained from a man in his forties in good health, CMV-negative, and a related stem cell transplant donor. Sequenced sample: naive CD4+ T cells sorted from PBMCs. The chain joins TRBV21-1 to TRBJ1-4; the table's D call, TRBD1, has no DNA check behind it. TRBV21-1 is a pseudogene locus. The CDR3 here is CASSKTLGGQATNEKLFF. CDR3 nucleotide sequence: TGTGCCAGCAGCAAAACGTTAGGGGGACAGGCAACTAATGAAAAACTGTTTTTT.